These T cell receptor beta chains were read from a single sample in a study of blood T cell repertoires in COVID-19. The assay was immunoSEQ multiplex PCR, and TCRdb's table has in-frame clones only and misses some. Here the sample spans some 320,000 clones, roughly 90% being singletons. Sequencing was carried out using peripheral blood. The receptor set was obtained from a woman younger than 45 with COVID-19, enrolled during active disease. Each CDR3 is given with its conserved first and last residue. D genes are given only for firm matches. Size is stated for part of the rows, as once, few or many counts, or as a class when the clone is expanded.

TRBD1 TRBJ1-1 NA TRBV27 19 CASSLPPGGGRPGDTEAFF TGTGCCAGCAGTTTGCCCCCAGGGGGCGGGCGACCTGGGGACACTGAAGCTTTCTTT
NA TRBJ1-5 NA TRBV15 15 CATSRDGRIYQPQHF TGTGCCACCAGCAGAGATGGGAGAATTTATCAGCCCCAGCATTTT
NA TRBJ1-2 NA TRBV28 11 CASSLSSGYTF TGTGCCAGCAGTTTATCCTCCGGCTACACCTTC
TRBD2 TRBJ2-1 NA TRBV27 16 CASSPLSSGAYNEQFF TGTGCCAGCAGCCCTCTCAGTAGCGGGGCCTACAATGAGCAGTTCTTC
NA TRBJ2-7 NA TRBV4-2 15 CASSQERQGIYEQYF TGTGCCAGCAGCCAAGAGCGGCAGGGCATCTACGAGCAGTACTTC
NA TRBJ1-5 NA TRBV27 13 CASSWGPNQPQHF TGTGCCAGCAGTTGGGGCCCCAATCAGCCCCAGCATTTT
NA TRBJ2-7 once TRBV5-4 12 CASRRDSYEQYF TGTGCCAGCCGGAGGGACTCCTACGAGCAGTACTTC
TRBD2 TRBJ2-3 NA TRBV3-1/TRBV3-2 17 CASSHPGTSGGADTQYF TGTGCCAGCAGCCACCCCGGGACTAGCGGGGGGGCAGATACGCAGTATTTT
NA TRBJ2-3 NA TRBV5-8 14 CASSIPSGADTQYF TGTGCCAGCAGCATACCAAGTGGAGCAGATACGCAGTATTTT
NA TRBJ1-1 NA TRBV6-2/TRBV6-3 13 CASSPPSSTEAFF TGTGCCAGCAGCCCTCCTTCTAGCACTGAAGCTTTCTTT